This TCR beta chain was found in a study of blood T cell repertoires in COVID-19. Overall study: Spain, Italy and the United States supplied samples that represented acute and convalescent COVID-19. PBMCs, B-cell-depleted T cells, or T cells provided the cDNA or gDNA that made up the material.

CDR1 SGHDN and CDR2 FVKESK come from the germline V gene. This CDR3 is 16 amino acids long. V was cut by 3 bases and J by 10 bases, with 24 bases left in between. In the source study's methods: Reference gene primer amplification yielded estimated nucleated cell counts. Clones were sequenced by immunoSEQ multiplex PCR, and TCRdb holds only the in-frame ones, with some missing. V, J and clone size were drawn from that table, and D and trimming were deduced from the DNA. The sample carries approximately 140,000 clones, about 80% recorded once. This clone came up once. Sequences were obtained from peripheral blood. This clonotype originated in a man aged 35 to 55 with active or convalescent COVID-19. The chain is built from TRBV14 and TRBJ1-1; maybe TRBD1 (5 bases). The chain's CDR3 is CASSQTSGGKGWAAFF. Written as DNA, the CDR3 is TGTGCCAGCAGCCAGACGTCCGGAGGGAAGGGGTGGGCAGCTTTCTTT.